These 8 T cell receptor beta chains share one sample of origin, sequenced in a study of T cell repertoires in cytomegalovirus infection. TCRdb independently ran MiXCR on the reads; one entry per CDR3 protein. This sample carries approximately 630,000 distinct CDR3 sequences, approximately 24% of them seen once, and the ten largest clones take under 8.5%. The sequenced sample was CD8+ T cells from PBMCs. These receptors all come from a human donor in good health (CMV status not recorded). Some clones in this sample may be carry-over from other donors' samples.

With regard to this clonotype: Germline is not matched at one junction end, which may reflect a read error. This CDR3 is CANSHGQPQHF. The CDR3, as DNA: TGTGCCAACAGTCATGGTCAGCCCCAGCATTTT. The chain links TRBV12-3 or TRBV12-4 to TRBJ1-5, with no clear D. The CDR3 spans 11 residues.

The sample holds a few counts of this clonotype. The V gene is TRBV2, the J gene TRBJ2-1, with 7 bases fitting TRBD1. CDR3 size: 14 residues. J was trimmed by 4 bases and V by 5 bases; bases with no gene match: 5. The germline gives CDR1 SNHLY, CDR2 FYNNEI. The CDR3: CASSNGQEYNEQFF. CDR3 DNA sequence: TGTGCCAGCAGTAACGGACAGGAATACAATGAGCAGTTCTTC. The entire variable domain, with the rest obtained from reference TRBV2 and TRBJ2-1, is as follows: EPEVTQTPSHQVTQMGQEVILRCVPISNHLYFYWYRQILGQKVEFLVSFYNNEISEKSEIFDDQFSVERPDGSNFTLKIRSTKLEDSAMYFCASSNGQEYNEQFFGPGTRLTVL.

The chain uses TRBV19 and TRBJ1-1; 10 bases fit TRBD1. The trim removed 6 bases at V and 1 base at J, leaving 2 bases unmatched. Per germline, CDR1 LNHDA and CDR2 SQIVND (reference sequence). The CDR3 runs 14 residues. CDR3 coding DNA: TGTGCCAGTAGAAGGGACAGGGGGAACACTGAAGCTTTCTTT. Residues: CASRRDRGNTEAFF.

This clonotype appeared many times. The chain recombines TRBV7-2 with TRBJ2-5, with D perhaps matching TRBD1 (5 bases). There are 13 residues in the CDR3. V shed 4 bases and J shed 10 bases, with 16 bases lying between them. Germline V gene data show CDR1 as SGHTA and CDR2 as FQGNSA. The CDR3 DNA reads TGTGCCAGCAGCTCTTCAGGGCTAAGGGACCAGTACTTC. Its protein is CASSSSGLRDQYF.

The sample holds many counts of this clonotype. CDR3 sequence reads: CASSPERGKGANVLTF. The CDR3 nucleotides are TGTGCCAGCAGTCCTGAAAGGGGGAAAGGGGCCAACGTCCTGACTTTC. The chain is built from TRBV6-6 and TRBJ2-6, with a weak D call TRBD1 (6 bases). CDR1 MNHNY and CDR2 SVGAGI come from the germline V gene (reference sequence). The CDR3 consists of 16 residues. V was trimmed by 5 bases and J by 4 bases, leaving 15 bases between them.

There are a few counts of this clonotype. The CDR3 DNA follows: TGTGCCAGCAGCCCCTTGACTAGCGGGGGTTACAATGAGCAGTTCTTC. Translated, it gives CASSPLTSGGYNEQFF. The chain carries TRBV5-6 and TRBJ2-1; TRBD2 matches at 12 bases. J lost 4 bases, V lost 4 bases, and 6 bases had no gene match. The CDR3 totals 16 residues. Germline V CDR1 and CDR2: SGHDT, YYEEEE.

CDR3 nucleotide sequence: TGTGCCAGCAGTTTCGACAGAACCTACGAGCAGTACGTC. This encodes CASSFDRTYEQYV. The chain links TRBV6-6 to TRBJ2-7; D may be TRBD1 (5 bases). From germline, CDR1 is MNHNY and CDR2 SVGAGI (reference sequence). V was pared by 4 bases and J by 2 bases, with 9 bases between. The length of the CDR3 is 13 residues.

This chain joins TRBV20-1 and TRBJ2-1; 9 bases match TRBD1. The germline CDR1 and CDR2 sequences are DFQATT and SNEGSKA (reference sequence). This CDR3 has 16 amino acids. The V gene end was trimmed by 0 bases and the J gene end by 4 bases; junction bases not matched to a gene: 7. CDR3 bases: TGCAGTGCTAGAGATCTTTTGGGACAGGGATACAATGAGCAGTTCTTC. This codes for CSARDLLGQGYNEQFF.